This T cell receptor beta chain was identified in a study of T cell responses to AZD1222 COVID-19 vaccine. Study-level findings and limits: Once two AZD1222 doses were given, Spike-specific TCR breadth and depth went up. Spike-spanning, vaccine-associated CD4 TCRs were dominant at 160-218 and 743-854.

The protocol was immunoSEQ multiplex PCR, while the TCRdb copy is restricted to in-frame clones and leaves out a portion. The top ten hold around 4.4% of the sample, which has approximately 120,000 clones, 75% to 90% seen once. Whether given at about 4 or about 12 weeks, second doses were pooled. Of note for this clone: Its antigen is unknown.

The sample was peripheral blood, taken 28 days after the second AZD1222 dose. The source is an adult who received the AZD1222 COVID-19 vaccine.

The CDR3 spells CASSPPLASTDTQYF. Written as DNA, the CDR3 is TGTGCCAGCTCACCTCCACTGGCTAGCACAGATACGCAGTATTTT. The rearrangement joins TRBV18 to TRBJ2-3; no clear D gene. The V gene's germline CDR1 is KGHSH and CDR2 LQKENI. This CDR3 region has 15 residues. Between the trimmed V and J ends, which lost 3 bases and 0 bases, there was a span of 10 bases.